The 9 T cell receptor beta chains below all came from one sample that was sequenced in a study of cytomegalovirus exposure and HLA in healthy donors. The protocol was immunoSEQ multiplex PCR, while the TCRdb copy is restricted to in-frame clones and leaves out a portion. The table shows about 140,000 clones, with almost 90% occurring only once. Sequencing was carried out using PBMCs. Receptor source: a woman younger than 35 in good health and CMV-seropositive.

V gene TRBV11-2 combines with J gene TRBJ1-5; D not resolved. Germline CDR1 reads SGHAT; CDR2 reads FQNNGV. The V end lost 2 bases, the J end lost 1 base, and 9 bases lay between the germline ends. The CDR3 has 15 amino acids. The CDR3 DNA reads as TGTGCCAGCAGCTTACGAGGTGAGAGCAATCAGCCCCAGCATTTT. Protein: CASSLRGESNQPQHF. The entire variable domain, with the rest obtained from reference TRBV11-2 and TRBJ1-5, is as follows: EAGVAQSPRYKIIEKRQSVAFWCNPISGHATLYWYQQILGQGPKLLIQFQNNGVVDDSQLPKDRFSAERLKGVDSTLKIQPAKLEDSAVYLCASSLRGESNQPQHFGDGTRLSIL.

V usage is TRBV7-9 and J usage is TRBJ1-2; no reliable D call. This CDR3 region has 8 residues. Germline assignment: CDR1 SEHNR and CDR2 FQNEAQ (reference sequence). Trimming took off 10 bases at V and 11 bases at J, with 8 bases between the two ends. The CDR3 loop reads CATSPYTF. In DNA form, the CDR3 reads TGTGCCACCTCTCCTTACACCTTC.

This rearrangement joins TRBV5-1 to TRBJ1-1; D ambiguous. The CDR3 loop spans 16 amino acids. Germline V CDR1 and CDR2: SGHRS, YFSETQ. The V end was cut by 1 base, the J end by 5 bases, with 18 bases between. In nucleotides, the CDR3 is TGCGCCAGCAGCTTGTCGACCGGGTCAGGAGGGACTGAAGCTTTCTTT. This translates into CASSLSTGSGGTEAFF. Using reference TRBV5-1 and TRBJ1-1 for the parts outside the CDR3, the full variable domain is KAGVTQTPRYLIKTRGQQVTLSCSPISGHRSVSWYQQTPGQGLQFLFEYFSETQRNKGNFPGRFSGRQFSNSRSEMNVSTLELGDSALYLCASSLSTGSGGTEAFFGQGTRLTVV.

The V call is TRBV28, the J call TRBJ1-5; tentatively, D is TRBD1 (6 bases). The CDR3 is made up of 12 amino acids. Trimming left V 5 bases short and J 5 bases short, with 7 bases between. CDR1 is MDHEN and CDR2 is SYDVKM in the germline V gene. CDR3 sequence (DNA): TGTGCCAGCAGTGGGGGCGATCAGCCCCAGCATTTT. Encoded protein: CASSGGDQPQHF.

CDR3 protein: CASSLERQGQGTEAFF. The CDR3, as DNA: TGCGCCAGCAGCTTGGAGCGACAGGGGCAGGGCACTGAAGCTTTCTTT. The V call is TRBV5-1, the J call TRBJ1-1, with 8 bases that match TRBD1. Germline CDR1 is SGHRS and CDR2 is YFSETQ. The CDR3 totals 16 residues. V lost 0 bases and J lost 4; bases outside the gene matches: 8. Variable domain in full (rest from reference TRBV5-1 and TRBJ1-1): KAGVTQTPRYLIKTRGQQVTLSCSPISGHRSVSWYQQTPGQGLQFLFEYFSETQRNKGNFPGRFSGRQFSNSRSEMNVSTLELGDSALYLCASSLERQGQGTEAFFGQGTRLTVV.

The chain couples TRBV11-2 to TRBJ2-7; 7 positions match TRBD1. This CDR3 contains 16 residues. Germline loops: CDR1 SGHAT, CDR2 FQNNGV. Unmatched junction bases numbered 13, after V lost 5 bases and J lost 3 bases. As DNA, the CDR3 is TGTGCCAGCAGCCCTATAAGCAACGCAGGGGGCTACGAGCAGTACTTC. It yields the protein CASSPISNAGGYEQYF.

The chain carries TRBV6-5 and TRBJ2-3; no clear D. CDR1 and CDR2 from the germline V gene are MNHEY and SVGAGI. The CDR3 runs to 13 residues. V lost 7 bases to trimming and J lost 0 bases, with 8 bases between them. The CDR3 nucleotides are TGTGCCAGCACCGGGTGGAGCACAGATACGCAGTATTTT. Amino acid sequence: CASTGWSTDTQYF.

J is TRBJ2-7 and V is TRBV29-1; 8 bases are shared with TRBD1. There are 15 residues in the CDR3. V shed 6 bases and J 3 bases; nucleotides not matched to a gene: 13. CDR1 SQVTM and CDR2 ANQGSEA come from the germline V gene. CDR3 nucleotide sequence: TGCAGCGTCGACGACATACAGGGGGGACTCTACGAGCAGTACTTC. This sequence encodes CSVDDIQGGLYEQYF.

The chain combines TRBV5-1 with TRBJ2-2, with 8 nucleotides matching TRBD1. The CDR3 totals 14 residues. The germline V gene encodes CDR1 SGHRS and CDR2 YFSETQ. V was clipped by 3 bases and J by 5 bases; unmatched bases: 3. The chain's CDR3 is CASSSGQGTGELFF. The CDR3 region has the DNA TGCGCCAGCAGCTCAGGACAGGGTACCGGGGAGCTGTTTTTT.